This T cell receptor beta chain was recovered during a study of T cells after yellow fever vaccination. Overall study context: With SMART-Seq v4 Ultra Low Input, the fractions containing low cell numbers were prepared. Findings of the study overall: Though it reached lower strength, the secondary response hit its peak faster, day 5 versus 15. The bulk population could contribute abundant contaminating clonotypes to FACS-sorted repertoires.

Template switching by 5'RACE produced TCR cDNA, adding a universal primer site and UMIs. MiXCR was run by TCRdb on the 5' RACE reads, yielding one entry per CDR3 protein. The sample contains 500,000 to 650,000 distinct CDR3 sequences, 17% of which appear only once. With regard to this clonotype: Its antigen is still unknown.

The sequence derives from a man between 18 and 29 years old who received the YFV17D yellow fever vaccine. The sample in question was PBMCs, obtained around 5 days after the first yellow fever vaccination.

The CDR3: CASSQDTRGRRDTEAFF. In DNA, the CDR3 is TGCGCCAGCAGCCAAGATACCCGGGGGCGACGCGACACTGAAGCTTTCTTT. The chain combines TRBV4-3 with TRBJ1-1; possibly TRBD1 for D (6 bases). The CDR3 runs to 17 residues. Trimming took off 0 bases at V and 3 bases at J, with 17 bases between the two ends. CDR1 is LGHNA, CDR2 YSLEER, per germline.